Listed below are T cell receptor beta chains from one sample, sequenced in a study of T cells in Graves' hyperthyroidism and ophthalmopathy. TCRdb re-derived calls from the multiplex PCR reads in MiXCR, one entry per CDR3 protein. The profile shows hundreds of thousands of distinct CDR3 sequences, around 20% of them singletons. Sequencing input: blood. Every receptor here comes from a woman in her forties or fifties with Graves' hyperthyroidism that later progressed to Graves' ophthalmopathy. Both conserved end residues are part of each CDR3. A D gene is named only where the DNA matches it firmly. Clone size is shown for a subset of rows, as once, few, many or a class of expanded clone.

cdr3_aa | cdr3_nt | d_call | j_call | v_call | clone_size
CASSWAGSDTQYF | TGTGCCAGCAGTTGGGCAGGGTCGGATACGCAGTATTTT | - | TRBJ2-3 | TRBV12-3/TRBV12-4 | many
CASSSRQAPNSPLHF | TGTGCCAGCAGCTCGCGACAGGCCCCGAATTCACCCCTCCACTTT | - | TRBJ1-6 | TRBV13 | -
CASTDQETQYF | TGTGCCAGCACCGACCAAGAGACCCAGTACTTC | - | TRBJ2-5 | TRBV28 | -
CASGRPAGGLETQYF | TGTGCCAGCGGGAGGCCGGCGGGGGGATTAGAGACCCAGTACTTC | TRBD2 | TRBJ2-5 | TRBV7-9 | -
CASSPRRVSEAFF | TGTGCCAGCAGCCCCCGTCGAGTGAGTGAAGCTTTCTTT | - | TRBJ1-1 | TRBV13 | many
CSARGRADLGEQYF | TGCAGTGCTAGAGGCCGGGCCGACCTTGGTGAGCAGTACTTC | - | TRBJ2-7 | TRBV20-1 | few
CSVEGFIGGDYTF | TGCAGCGTTGAAGGCTTTATTGGGGGCGACTACACCTTC | - | TRBJ1-2 | TRBV29-1 | few
CASSLRGAGNEQFF | TGTGCCAGCAGCTTACGGGGGGCCGGGAATGAGCAGTTCTTC | - | TRBJ2-1 | TRBV11-2 | many
CASSVAPTGVDGELFF | TGTGCCAGCAGCGTAGCCCCTACAGGGGTGGACGGGGAGCTGTTTTTT | TRBD1 | TRBJ2-2 | TRBV9 | few
CASSLVGQTNYGYTF | TGTGCCAGCAGTTTGGTGGGACAGACTAACTATGGCTACACCTTC | TRBD1 | TRBJ1-2 | TRBV28 | many